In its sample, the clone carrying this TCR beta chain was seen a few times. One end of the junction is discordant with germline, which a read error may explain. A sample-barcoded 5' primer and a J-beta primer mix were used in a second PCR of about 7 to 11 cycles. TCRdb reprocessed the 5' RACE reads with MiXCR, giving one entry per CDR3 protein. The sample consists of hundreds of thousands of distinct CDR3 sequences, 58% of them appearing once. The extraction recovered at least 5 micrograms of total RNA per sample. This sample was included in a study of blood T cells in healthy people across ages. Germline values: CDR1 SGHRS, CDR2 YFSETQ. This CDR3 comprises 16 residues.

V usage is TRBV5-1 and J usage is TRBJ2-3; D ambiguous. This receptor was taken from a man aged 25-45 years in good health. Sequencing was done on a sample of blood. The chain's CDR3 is CASGLSSQFSTDTQYF. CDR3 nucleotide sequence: TGCGCCAGCGGCTTGTCCTCCCAATTTAGCACAGATACGCAGTATTTT.